The 24 T cell receptor beta chains given below trace back to one sample, sequenced in a study of shared clonotypes between healthy human individuals. Repertoires were generated with immunoSEQ multiplex PCR, while TCRdb's copy carries only in-frame clones and drops some. The profile shows about 690,000 clones, 90% of them singletons. The sequencing input was memory CD8+ T cells from PBMCs. Subset reported: CD45RO+ cells pooled with CCR7-negative TemRA cells. These receptors originate from a man aged 18 to 35 in good health. Some clones in this sample may be carry-over from other donors' samples.

CDR3 residues: CASSYGAGAPYEQYF. The CDR3 DNA reads as TGTGCCAGCAGTTATGGGGCAGGGGCGCCCTACGAGCAGTACTTC. The chain carries TRBV27 and TRBJ2-7; a weak D match, TRBD1 (6 bases). Germline values: CDR1 MNHEY, CDR2 SMNVEV (reference sequence). V was clipped by 4 bases and J by 2 bases, with 15 bases between them. The CDR3 length is 15 residues.

This sequence joins TRBV7-9 and TRBJ2-1, with D tentatively TRBD1 (5 bases). The CDR3 covers 17 residues. Germline CDR1 is SEHNR and CDR2 is FQNEAQ (reference sequence). Trimming removed 5 bases from V and 0 bases from J, with 17 bases in between. Written as DNA, the CDR3 is TGTGCCAGCAGCCCGAAGGGGCCTCTTCCCTCCTACAATGAGCAGTTCTTC. This translates into CASSPKGPLPSYNEQFF.

This clone was seen a single time. The V and J genes are TRBV28 and TRBJ1-4; D remains ambiguous. The germline CDR1 and CDR2 sequences are MDHEN and SYDVKM. The V end lost 2 bases, the J end lost 1 base, and 17 bases lay between the germline ends. The CDR3 has 18 residues. The CDR3 here is CASSLRTPYEGTNEKLFF. As DNA, the CDR3 is TGTGCCAGCAGTTTACGAACCCCCTATGAAGGAACTAATGAAAAACTGTTTTTT.

The chain carries TRBV4-2 and TRBJ2-1; the D gene is possibly TRBD2 (6 bases). The ends were cut back, 4 bases at V and 4 bases at J, with 20 bases in the middle. From germline, CDR1 is LGHNA and CDR2 YNFKEQ. There are 17 residues in the CDR3. The CDR3 protein is CASSLTAGTREYNEQFF. The CDR3 DNA reads as TGTGCCAGCAGCCTCACGGCGGGGACTCGGGAGTACAATGAGCAGTTCTTC.

This chain links TRBV27 with TRBJ1-1; 7 bases align to TRBD1. V lost 6 bases to trimming and J lost 1 base; unmatched junction nucleotides: 8. The CDR3 length is 15 residues. Per the germline V gene, CDR1 is MNHEY and CDR2 is SMNVEV (reference sequence). The DNA for the CDR3 is TGTGCCAGCAGCTTTTCCAGGGGGGCGAACACTGAAGCTTTCTTT. Translated, it gives CASSFSRGANTEAFF.

The chain combines TRBV2 with TRBJ2-1; D possibly uses TRBD1 or TRBD2 (5 bases each). This CDR3 is 13 amino acids long. V was pared by 8 bases and J by 4 bases, with 12 bases between. Germline V gives CDR1 SNHLY, CDR2 FYNNEI. CDR3 in DNA: TGTGCCAGCGGTGGGACGGCATACAATGAGCAGTTCTTC. This sequence encodes CASGGTAYNEQFF.

V is TRBV5-1 and J is TRBJ2-5; D remains ambiguous. Germline V gene lookup returns CDR1 SGHRS and CDR2 YFSETQ. The germline V and J ends were trimmed by 0 bases and 4 bases, with 10 bases remaining between them. CDR3 length: 14 residues. CDR3 DNA sequence: TGCGCCAGCAGCTTGGTTCGGCTGACAGAGACCCAGTACTTC. Residues: CASSLVRLTETQYF.

The rearrangement links TRBV28 to TRBJ2-2; D is uncertain. V was pared by 5 bases and J by 8 bases, with 3 bases between. This CDR3 is 10 amino acids long. The germline V gene has CDR1 MDHEN and CDR2 SYDVKM. CDR3 region: CASSRGELFF. The CDR3 nucleotides are TGTGCCAGCAGTAGGGGGGAGCTGTTTTTT.

V is TRBV9 and J is TRBJ2-1; weak D call: TRBD2 (6 bases). The CDR3 is made up of 16 amino acids. Between the trimmed V and J ends, which lost 1 base and 0 bases, there was a span of 11 bases. Per the germline V gene, CDR1 is SGDLS and CDR2 is YYNGEE. The CDR3: CASSVSREYSYNEQFF. As DNA, the CDR3 is TGTGCCAGCAGCGTAAGTCGGGAGTACTCCTACAATGAGCAGTTCTTC.

The V gene is TRBV11-2, the J gene TRBJ1-2; weak D call: TRBD1 (6 bases). Germline V gene sequence: CDR1 SGHAT, CDR2 FQNNGV. V lost 2 bases, J lost 4 bases, and 8 bases lay in between. There are 13 residues in the CDR3. This CDR3 reads CASSLKGGYGYTF. CDR3 DNA: TGTGCCAGCAGCTTAAAGGGGGGCTATGGCTACACCTTC.

The rearrangement links TRBV9 to TRBJ1-1, with D possibly being TRBD1 (6 bases). CDR1 is SGDLS and CDR2 is YYNGEE in the germline V gene. CDR3 size: 16 residues. V was trimmed by 3 bases and J by 1 base, leaving 16 bases between them. Here the CDR3 reads CASSGGRGLSNTEAFF. DNA for the CDR3: TGTGCCAGCAGCGGGGGCAGGGGCCTTTCGAACACTGAAGCTTTCTTT.

The chain employs TRBV14 and TRBJ1-1, with D unclear. Germline V gene data show CDR1 as SGHDN and CDR2 as FVKESK. This CDR3 comprises 15 residues. The V gene lost 4 bases and the J gene lost 0 bases, with 12 bases spanning the gap. This CDR3 reads CASSPLRRMNTEAFF. The CDR3 DNA follows: TGTGCCAGCAGCCCCCTTAGACGGATGAACACTGAAGCTTTCTTT.

This clone appeared once. J is TRBJ1-4 and V is TRBV15; D not certain. Germline CDR1 is LNHNV and CDR2 is YYDKDF (reference sequence). The length of the CDR3 is 17 residues. Trimming stripped 3 bases from V and 7 bases from J, with 21 bases between. The CDR3 DNA follows: TGTGCCACCAGCAGCCGGCCGATGGACGCTTGGGGTGAAAAACTGTTTTTT. Amino acids: CATSSRPMDAWGEKLFF.

This clone was seen once. The chain is built from TRBV21-1 and TRBJ1-4; the table's D call of TRBD1 was not tested on the DNA. TRBV21-1 is termed a pseudogene. This CDR3 is 13 amino acids long. In DNA form, the CDR3 reads TGTGCCAGCAGCTCTCAGGGTGGCGAAAAACTGTTTTTT. The encoded protein is CASSSQGGEKLFF.

The CDR3 nucleotides read TGTGCCAGTAGTGACCGGGACAAAACAACTAATGAAAAACTGTTTTTT. Its protein is CASSDRDKTTNEKLFF. The J gene is TRBJ1-4, the V gene TRBV19; possible D gene TRBD1, 6 bases. CDR1 and CDR2 (germline): LNHDA, SQIVND (reference sequence). V was shortened by 5 bases and J by 0 bases, with 13 bases between the two germline ends. There are 16 residues in the CDR3.

The chain employs TRBV2 and TRBJ1-1, with D unclear. Germline values: CDR1 SNHLY, CDR2 FYNNEI. The length of the CDR3 is 12 residues. Trimming cost V 8 bases and J 3 bases, with 10 bases left between them. Written as DNA, the CDR3 is TGTGCCAGCCGTCTACGGGACACTGAAGCTTTCTTT. Its protein product is CASRLRDTEAFF.

This chain connects TRBV21-1 to TRBJ1-5. TRBV21-1 is given as a pseudogene. The CDR3 consists of 13 residues. The DNA of the CDR3 is TGTGCCAGCAGCGAAAGTAGCAATCAGCCCCAGCATTTT. Protein: CASSESSNQPQHF.

V usage is TRBV7-9 and J usage is TRBJ2-7; 12 bases agree with TRBD2. V shed 3 bases, J shed 3 bases, and the junction held 3 bases outside the gene matches. The CDR3 is 15 amino acids. Germline V lookup: CDR1 SEHNR, CDR2 FQNEAQ (reference sequence). CDR3 amino acids: CASSFPGLAGYEQYF. In DNA form, the CDR3 reads TGTGCCAGCAGCTTCCCGGGACTAGCGGGCTACGAGCAGTACTTC.

The chain couples TRBV28 to TRBJ2-2, with TRBD1 matching over 8 bases. Trimming at V came to 7 bases and at J to 3 bases, leaving 7 bases not matched to a gene. This CDR3 has 15 amino acids. CDR1 MDHEN and CDR2 SYDVKM come from the germline V gene. CDR3 in DNA: TGTGCCAGCACCCGGACAGGGCCTTACACCGGGGAGCTGTTTTTT. Amino acid sequence: CASTRTGPYTGELFF.

Details on this clone: Different DNA sequences within this sample yield the same CDR3. The J gene is TRBJ1-3, the V gene TRBV9; no definite D call. V lost 7 bases and J 3 bases, leaving 5 bases between the germline ends. The CDR3 spans 11 residues. Germline V gene lookup returns CDR1 SGDLS and CDR2 YYNGEE. CDR3 region: CASRGGNTIYF. The CDR3 nucleotides are TGTGCCAGCCGGGGTGGAAACACCATATATTTT. The variable domain in full, completed from reference TRBV9 and TRBJ1-3, reads DSGVTQTPKHLITATGQRVTLRCSPRSGDLSVYWYQQSLDQGLQFLIQYYNGEERAKGNILERFSAQQFPDLHSELNLSSLELGDSALYFCASRGGNTIYFGEGSWLTVV.

The chain carries TRBV28 and TRBJ2-3, with D unclear. There are 17 residues in the CDR3. Trimming shortened V by 3 bases and J by 2 bases, and 18 bases separated the two germline ends. Germline CDR1 MDHEN, CDR2 SYDVKM. The CDR3 sequence: CASSFLIVGGSTDTQYF. CDR3 coding DNA: TGTGCCAGCAGTTTTTTAATCGTCGGCGGTTCCACAGATACGCAGTATTTT. Complete variable domain (other parts from reference TRBV28 and TRBJ2-3): DVKVTQSSRYLVKRTGEKVFLECVQDMDHENMFWYRQDPGLGLRLIYFSYDVKMKEKGDIPEGYSVSREKKERFSLILESASTNQTSMYLCASSFLIVGGSTDTQYFGPGTRLTVL.

This clone was observed a single time. In the same sample, other DNA sequences code for this CDR3. The chain couples TRBV9 to TRBJ2-7; D is possibly TRBD2 (6 bases). Germline V gene data show CDR1 as SGDLS and CDR2 as YYNGEE. Trimming shortened V by 2 bases and J by 3 bases, and 12 bases separated the two germline ends. The CDR3 spans 14 residues. CDR3 sequence (DNA): TGTGCCAGCAGCGTGGCCGGGAGTGGCTACGAGCAGTACTTC. It is translated as CASSVAGSGYEQYF.

This clone was detected only once. The chain couples TRBV28 to TRBJ2-7; D is unclear. V was shortened by 6 bases and J by 2 bases, with 11 bases between the two germline ends. CDR3 length equals 13 residues. Germline CDR1 reads MDHEN; CDR2 reads SYDVKM. For the CDR3, the DNA is TGTGCCAGCAGACCCGACTTTCCCTACGAGCAGTACTTC. It is translated as CASRPDFPYEQYF.

The chain couples TRBV30 to TRBJ2-5, with 11 bases aligning to TRBD2. The CDR3 contains 13 residues. V was pared by 4 bases and J by 4 bases, with 2 bases of the junction left unmatched. CDR1 and CDR2 from the germline V gene are GTSNPN and SVGIG (reference sequence). CDR3 sequence: CAWTGLAGETQYF. The CDR3 DNA reads as TGTGCCTGGACCGGACTAGCGGGAGAGACCCAGTACTTC.